What follows are 20 T cell receptor beta chains derived from one specimen sequenced in a study of T-cell reconstitution after alpha-beta-depleted transplantation in children. The library targeted TCRbeta and was prepared with unique molecular identifiers. TCRdb independently ran MiXCR on the PCR reads; one entry per CDR3 protein. This sample yields roughly 200,000 distinct CDR3 sequences, of which about a tenth are seen a single time; 5% to 7% belongs to the top ten. The input for sequencing was PBMCs from the stem cell graft donor, taken from the stem cell graft. The receptors come from a human donor who donated a stem cell graft to a child with acute lymphoblastic leukemia.

This clonotype has a handful of counts. The rearrangement links TRBV7-8 to TRBJ2-7; D might be TRBD2 (5 bases). The CDR3 has 11 amino acids. Germline-derived CDR1 and CDR2 are SGHVS and FQNEAQ. Trimming pared 3 bases from V and 7 bases from J, leaving 7 bases between. In DNA form, the CDR3 reads TGTGCCAGCAGCTTTGGCGGGGAGCAGTACTTC. Its translation: CASSFGGEQYF.

This clonotype was detected ten times or more. This chain uses TRBV7-2 with TRBJ2-5; D is uncertain. The CDR3 runs to 15 residues. Germline CDR1 SGHTA, CDR2 FQGNSA. The V end was cut by 2 bases, the J end by 4 bases, with 14 bases between. The CDR3 sequence is CASSLPNQVVETQYF. CDR3 sequence (DNA): TGTGCCAGCAGCTTACCGAATCAGGTCGTAGAGACCCAGTACTTC.

This clonotype was recorded many times. CDR3 residues: CASSLAAGADTQYF. The CDR3 nucleotides read TGCGCCAGCAGCTTAGCAGCGGGGGCGGATACGCAGTATTTT. This chain uses TRBV5-1 with TRBJ2-3; TRBD2 aligns across 8 bases. There are 14 residues in the CDR3. V gave up 2 bases and J gave up 6 bases; unmatched junction bases: 5. Germline CDR1 SGHRS, CDR2 YFSETQ.

The DNA for the CDR3 is TGTGCCAGCAGCCAAGATACCCGTAGGGGGGGAGGCTACACCTTC. As protein: CASSQDTRRGGGYTF. V and J are TRBV14 and TRBJ1-2, with D maybe TRBD1 (6 bases). Trimming removed 0 bases at V and 8 bases at J, with 16 bases between. The CDR3 has 15 residues. Germline CDR1 SGHDN, CDR2 FVKESK.

This clonotype has ten or more counts. This chain joins TRBV20-1 and TRBJ1-4; TRBD1 agrees at 7 bases. The V and J ends lost 6 bases and 6 bases, in that order; junction bases with no gene match: 7. The CDR3 extends over 13 amino acids. Germline V CDR1 and CDR2: DFQATT, SNEGSKA (reference sequence). CDR3 sequence reads: CSAHTGDDEKLFF. As DNA, the CDR3 is TGCAGTGCCCACACAGGGGATGATGAAAAACTGTTTTTT.

This clonotype was picked up many times. The chain recombines TRBV12-3 or TRBV12-4 with TRBJ2-3, with D perhaps TRBD1 (5 bases). Trimming shortened V by 3 bases and J by 5 bases, and 12 bases separated the two germline ends. CDR3 size: 14 residues. CDR3 nucleotides: TGTGCCAGCAGTTTGGGGCAGGGTATAGATACGCAGTATTTT. Translated: CASSLGQGIDTQYF.

The chain uses TRBV20-1 and TRBJ2-1, with D hard to call. The CDR3 length is 12 residues. CDR1 DFQATT and CDR2 SNEGSKA come from the germline V gene (reference sequence). Trimming cost V 5 bases and J 3 bases, with 8 bases left between them. The CDR3 sequence: CSAQDNYNEQFF. The CDR3 DNA is TGCAGTGCTCAAGACAACTACAATGAGCAGTTCTTC.

At least ten counts were recorded for this clonotype. The V call is TRBV5-1, the J call TRBJ1-6; unclear D gene. CDR1 is SGHRS, CDR2 YFSETQ, per germline. The CDR3 runs 15 residues. V was cut by 2 bases and J by 5 bases, with 11 bases left in between. DNA of the CDR3: TGCGCCAGCAGCTTCGATCTCCCTAATAATTCACCCCTCCACTTT. It codes for CASSFDLPNNSPLHF.

The chain has TRBV3-1 and TRBJ1-6; 9 bases line up with TRBD1. Germline loops: CDR1 LGHDT, CDR2 YNNKEL (reference sequence). This CDR3 spans 14 amino acids. J lost 9 bases, V lost 1 base, and 1 base had no gene match. CDR3 nucleotides: TGTGCCAGCAGCCAAGTGGGACAGGGTTCACCCCTCCACTTT. Residues: CASSQVGQGSPLHF.

The chain recombines TRBV20-1 with TRBJ2-7, with TRBD1 identical over 7 bases. The CDR3 extends over 14 amino acids. Germline V gene sequence: CDR1 DFQATT, CDR2 SNEGSKA (reference sequence). V trimming: 2 bases; J trimming: 3 bases; junction bases outside the gene matches: 7. CDR3 amino acids: CSARLGGVNYEQYF. The CDR3 DNA is TGCAGTGCTAGATTAGGGGGCGTCAACTACGAGCAGTACTTC.

This clonotype was found a few times. The chain recombines TRBV20-1 with TRBJ1-1, with unresolved D. This CDR3 has 13 residues. Trimming took off 3 bases at V and 1 base at J, with 9 bases between the two ends. Per the germline V gene, CDR1 is DFQATT and CDR2 is SNEGSKA (reference sequence). This chain's CDR3 is CSARSRSNTEAFF. CDR3 coding DNA: TGCAGTGCTAGGTCCCGGTCGAACACTGAAGCTTTCTTT.

The sample holds many counts of this clonotype. J is TRBJ2-5 and V is TRBV3-1; 13 positions match TRBD2. Per the germline V gene, CDR1 is LGHDT and CDR2 is YNNKEL (reference sequence). The CDR3 is 16 amino acids. Trimming took 5 bases from V and 3 from J; bases not matched to a gene: 6. CDR3 in DNA: TGTGCCAGCAGCTCGGGACTAGCGGGGATGGAAGAGACCCAGTACTTC. This sequence encodes CASSSGLAGMEETQYF.

The chain joins TRBV24-1 to TRBJ2-3, with D perhaps TRBD1 (7 bases). Trimming removed 6 bases from V and 5 bases from J, with 14 bases in between. The CDR3 consists of 14 residues. Germline V lookup: CDR1 KGHDR, CDR2 SFDVKD. The CDR3 region is CATSQGGGLDTQYF. CDR3 DNA sequence: TGTGCCACCAGTCAGGGGGGAGGACTAGATACGCAGTATTTT.

This clonotype was found many times. The chain is built from TRBV27 and TRBJ2-3; 12 nucleotides align to TRBD2. V dropped 5 bases and J dropped 11; count of bases not matched to a gene: 5. CDR1 and CDR2 (germline): MNHEY, SMNVEV (reference sequence). CDR3 size: 13 residues. The CDR3 loop is CASSVLAGGRQYF. DNA for the CDR3: TGTGCCAGCAGTGTCCTAGCGGGGGGGCGGCAGTATTTT.

The sample holds many counts of this clonotype. The chain couples TRBV7-2 to TRBJ1-2; 9 bases are a match to TRBD1. In germline, CDR1 is SGHTA, CDR2 FQGNSA. The trim removed 3 bases at V and 2 bases at J, leaving 10 bases unmatched. The CDR3 runs 17 residues. The CDR3 reads CASSFSGTGSANYGYTF. The CDR3 DNA follows: TGTGCCAGCAGCTTCTCCGGGACAGGGAGCGCGAACTATGGCTACACCTTC.

This clonotype was detected ten times or more. V gene TRBV2 combines with J gene TRBJ2-2; TRBD1 agrees at 9 bases. The J segment lost 7 bases and the V segment lost 6 bases, leaving 6 bases of the junction unmatched. Germline CDR1 and CDR2: SNHLY and FYNNEI. The CDR3 consists of 14 residues. Here the CDR3 reads CASRSGTGSGELFF. The DNA for the CDR3 is TGTGCCAGCAGGTCCGGGACAGGGAGCGGGGAGCTGTTTTTT.

The CDR3 sequence: CATSRGNWGRENTEAFF. The CDR3 DNA is TGTGCCACCAGCAGAGGGAACTGGGGACGGGAGAACACTGAAGCTTTCTTT. The J gene is TRBJ1-1, the V gene TRBV15; possibly TRBD1 for D (5 bases). The V end lost 1 base, the J end lost 1 base, and 16 bases lay between the germline ends. Germline CDR1 reads LNHNV; CDR2 reads YYDKDF (reference sequence). The CDR3 has 17 residues. The full variable domain, with the rest looked up from reference TRBV15 and TRBJ1-1, is DAMVIQNPRYQVTQFGKPVTLSCSQTLNHNVMYWYQQKSSQAPKLLFHYYDKDFNNEADTPDNFQSRRPNTSFCFLDIRSPGLGDTAMYLCATSRGNWGRENTEAFFGQGTRLTVV.

The table lists this clonotype with many counts. The chain has TRBV28 and TRBJ2-7; weak D call: TRBD1 (5 bases). The CDR3 has 15 amino acids. Germline V gene lookup returns CDR1 MDHEN and CDR2 SYDVKM. The V gene lost 3 bases and the J gene lost 3 bases, with 15 bases spanning the gap. In nucleotides, the CDR3 is TGTGCCAGCAGTTTGATTCAAGGACACTTCTACGAGCAGTACTTC. Amino acid sequence: CASSLIQGHFYEQYF.

This clonotype was seen a few times. V and J are TRBV2 and TRBJ1-1; perhaps TRBD1 as D (5 bases). The V gene's germline CDR1 is SNHLY and CDR2 FYNNEI. This CDR3 comprises 14 residues. V was cut by 7 bases and J by 2 bases, with 14 bases left in between. CDR3 DNA: TGTGCCAGCAACGAGTGGGGGGGTAACACTGAAGCTTTCTTT. Residues: CASNEWGGNTEAFF.

A few counts support this clonotype. The chain's CDR3 is CASSIASGAHQPQHF. As DNA, the CDR3 is TGTGCCAGTAGTATTGCCTCTGGGGCCCATCAGCCCCAGCATTTT. This sequence joins TRBV19 and TRBJ1-5; TRBD1 might be the D (5 bases). The CDR3 contains 15 residues. CDR1 and CDR2 from the germline V gene are LNHDA and SQIVND (reference sequence). Trimming stripped 3 bases from V and 5 bases from J, with 14 bases between.